This T cell receptor beta chain was captured in a study of shared clonotypes between healthy human individuals. In the study overall: There were three CD4 naive, three CD4 memory, two CD8 naive and one CD8 memory plates per donor. General study results and limits: Genetic and exposure-history diversity was limited by the small donor number.

Only Caucasian adults living in Nashville, Tennessee made up the donor group. Each subset's genomic DNA was shared equally among a number of immunoSEQ plates. Assay: immunoSEQ multiplex PCR; the TCRdb copy retains only in-frame clones and omits some. The sample lists about a million clones; about 72% were seen once. With regard to this clone: The target antigen is unknown.

Germline V gene sequence: CDR1 MNHEY, CDR2 SVGAGI. The CDR3 is 15 amino acids. V trimming: 7 bases; J trimming: 4 bases; junction bases outside the gene matches: 12. This clonotype was obtained from a man younger than 30 in good health. Some clones in this sample may be carry-over from other donors' samples. V gene TRBV6-5 combines with J gene TRBJ2-5; TRBD1 matches at 7 bases. The sample taken for sequencing was memory CD4+ T cells from PBMCs. Subset given: CD45RA-negative fraction. The CDR3 sequence: CASKLSGQIGETQYF. CDR3 in DNA: TGTGCCAGCAAACTATCGGGACAGATAGGAGAGACCCAGTACTTC.